The clone carrying this T cell receptor (beta chain) showed up just a few times. In terms of age and location, participants ranged from roughly 18 to 95 years and lived in about 25 US areas. Each participant's cohort was designated according to participant-reported clinical history. The data were taken from a study of blood T cell repertoires in COVID-19. The overall study: There were acute and convalescent COVID-19 samples, and they came from the United States, Italy and Spain.

Germline assignment: CDR1 SEHNR and CDR2 FQNEAQ (reference sequence). V shed 4 bases, J shed 6 bases, and the junction held 7 bases outside the gene matches. This CDR3 has 15 amino acids. In the original processing: Amplifying reference gene primers gave estimates of nucleated cell counts. Generated by immunoSEQ multiplex PCR, the TCRdb table keeps only in-frame clones and is missing some. The V and J calls and the clone size are those of that table, but D and trimming were determined from the DNA. This table holds 350,000 to 400,000 clones, 80% to 90% found once. The clonotype comes from a man aged 18 to 35 who had recovered from COVID-19. The rearrangement links TRBV7-9 to TRBJ1-4, with 8 nucleotides matching TRBD1. Sequenced: PBMCs or T cells enriched from blood (not recorded which). The CDR3 loop is CASSSWTGFDEKLFF. DNA of the CDR3: TGTGCCAGCAGCTCCTGGACAGGGTTTGATGAAAAACTGTTTTTT.